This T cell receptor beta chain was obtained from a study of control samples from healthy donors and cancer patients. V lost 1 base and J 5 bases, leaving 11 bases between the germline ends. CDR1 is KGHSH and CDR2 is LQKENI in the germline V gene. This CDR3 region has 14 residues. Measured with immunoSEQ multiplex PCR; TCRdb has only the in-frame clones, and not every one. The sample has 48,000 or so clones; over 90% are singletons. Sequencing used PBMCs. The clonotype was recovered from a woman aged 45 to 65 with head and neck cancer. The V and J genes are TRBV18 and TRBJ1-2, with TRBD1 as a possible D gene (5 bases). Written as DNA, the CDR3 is TGTGCCAGCTCACCACGAGACAGTCTTTATGGCTACACCTTC. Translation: CASSPRDSLYGYTF.